The 15 T cell receptor beta chains below all came from one sample that was sequenced in a study of PD-1 blockade in classical Hodgkin lymphoma. The time point is: cycle 4 day 1 (C4D1), after less than 7 weeks of nivolumab. Relapse after autologous stem cell transplantation occurred in every patient, and brentuximab vedotin exposure varied. CD8+ T cells were isolated from thawed PBMCs by magnetic negative selection. The table came from immunoSEQ multiplex PCR; TCRdb's copy has only in-frame clones and leaves some out. The profile shows about 20,000 clones, approximately 80% of them singletons. Sequenced here: CD8+ T cells from blood, sampled before the fourth cycle of nivolumab. These receptors were obtained from a human donor with classical Hodgkin lymphoma.

By its share, this clone is medium-sized. The chain joins TRBV12-5 to TRBJ1-2; TRBD1 matches at 8 bases. V shed 3 bases and J 8 bases; nucleotides not matched to a gene: 5. CDR3 length: 13 residues. CDR1 and CDR2 (germline): LGHNT, FRNRAP. The CDR3 DNA reads as TGTGCTAGTGGTTTCTGGACAGGGCGCGGCTACACCTTC. Translation: CASGFWTGRGYTF.

This chain joins TRBV9 and TRBJ1-1; no clear D. Germline assignment: CDR1 SGDLS and CDR2 YYNGEE. V lost 0 bases to trimming and J lost 6 bases, with 9 bases between them. The CDR3 consists of 13 residues. CDR3 residues: CASSVVGGPEAFF. Written as DNA, the CDR3 is TGTGCCAGCAGCGTAGTTGGTGGACCTGAAGCTTTCTTT.

The CDR3 bases are TGCAGCGCCGTGGGGTGGCAGGGGGTAATGAACACTGAAGCTTTCTTT. Its translation: CSAVGWQGVMNTEAFF. The gene calls are TRBV29-1 and TRBJ1-1; 7 bases line up with TRBD1. The V gene's germline CDR1 is SQVTM and CDR2 ANQGSEA. Trimming cost V 7 bases and J 0 bases; bases outside gene matches: 14. This CDR3 comprises 16 residues.

The chain joins TRBV2 to TRBJ1-4, with 8 bases that match TRBD1. The germline V gene encodes CDR1 SNHLY and CDR2 FYNNEI. This CDR3 comprises 14 residues. The ends lost 6 bases at V and 5 bases at J; junction bases unmatched: 5. CDR3 in amino acids: CASSPDRENEKLFF. For the CDR3, the DNA is TGTGCCAGCAGCCCGGACAGGGAAAATGAAAAACTGTTTTTT.

This chain connects TRBV6-5 to TRBJ2-7; 8 bases map to TRBD1. Trimming at V came to 6 bases and at J to 6 bases, leaving 10 bases not matched to a gene. CDR3 size: 14 residues. Germline CDR1 MNHEY, CDR2 SVGAGI. CDR3 region: CASSNDPQGAEQYF. DNA for the CDR3: TGTGCCAGCAGCAACGACCCCCAGGGGGCCGAGCAGTACTTC.

The chain joins TRBV5-4 to TRBJ2-7; D is possibly TRBD1 (6 bases). Germline V lookup: CDR1 SGHNT, CDR2 YYREEE (reference sequence). The germline V and J ends were trimmed by 4 bases and 2 bases, with 10 bases remaining between them. CDR3 length: 13 amino acids. The CDR3, as DNA: TGTGCCAGCAGCCCTGGACAGACCTACGAGCAGTACTTC. The encoded protein is CASSPGQTYEQYF.

The CDR3 reads CASSSGTGGAYEQYF. The CDR3 region has the DNA TGTGCCAGCAGCTCCGGGACAGGGGGGGCCTACGAGCAGTACTTC. The rearrangement joins TRBV9 to TRBJ2-7; 11 nucleotides line up with TRBD1. The V and J ends lost 4 bases and 2 bases, in that order; junction bases with no gene match: 5. The germline CDR1 and CDR2 sequences are SGDLS and YYNGEE. CDR3 length: 15 residues.

This rearrangement joins TRBV27 to TRBJ2-7, with 8 positions matching TRBD1. There are 13 residues in the CDR3. V lost 4 bases to trimming and J lost 5 bases; unmatched junction nucleotides: 4. Per germline, CDR1 MNHEY and CDR2 SMNVEV (reference sequence). The CDR3: CASSYSQGDEQYF. The CDR3 nucleotides read TGTGCCAGCAGTTACTCACAGGGGGACGAGCAGTACTTC.

The V gene is TRBV11-2, the J gene TRBJ1-5, with D unresolved. The CDR3 spans 14 residues. In germline, CDR1 is SGHAT, CDR2 FQNNGV. Trimming took off 5 bases at V and 2 bases at J, with 10 bases between the two ends. CDR3 amino acids: CASSLGLGNQPQHF. The CDR3 coding sequence is TGTGCCAGCAGCCTAGGACTAGGCAATCAGCCCCAGCATTTT.

The V call is TRBV19, the J call TRBJ2-7; weak D call: TRBD2 (6 bases). The CDR3 length is 13 residues. Trimming left V 6 bases short and J 4 bases short, with 13 bases between. CDR1 and CDR2 from the germline V gene are LNHDA and SQIVND (reference sequence). The chain's CDR3 is CASRSGERYEQYF. The CDR3 DNA is TGTGCCAGTAGATCGGGGGAGAGATACGAGCAGTACTTC.

The chain is built from TRBV15 and TRBJ1-6; D is perhaps TRBD1 (6 bases). The CDR3 contains 15 residues. CDR1 is LNHNV, CDR2 YYDKDF, per germline (reference sequence). The ends were cut back, 0 bases at V and 9 bases at J, with 12 bases in the middle. The CDR3 here is CATSREGQGRSPLHF. CDR3 bases: TGTGCCACCAGCAGAGAAGGCCAGGGGCGTTCACCCCTCCACTTT.

The chain is built from TRBV2 and TRBJ1-4; 8 bases are a match to TRBD1. Germline CDR1 and CDR2: SNHLY and FYNNEI. The CDR3 extends over 13 amino acids. V lost 7 bases to trimming and J lost 8 bases; unmatched junction nucleotides: 6. DNA of the CDR3: TGTGCCAGCACCGGGACAGGAGGGGAAAAACTGTTTTTT. Translating gives CASTGTGGEKLFF.

This chain joins TRBV19 and TRBJ2-7; tentatively, D is TRBD1 or TRBD2 (5 bases each). Germline CDR1 reads LNHDA; CDR2 reads SQIVND (reference sequence). CDR3 length equals 13 residues. With 2 bases removed from V and 7 bases from J, the gap between germline ends came to 12 bases. CDR3 amino acids: CASSISGAREQYF. CDR3 DNA sequence: TGTGCCAGTAGTATATCCGGGGCGCGGGAGCAGTACTTC.

The chain uses TRBV4-3 and TRBJ1-1; no definite D call. Germline V lookup: CDR1 LGHNA, CDR2 YSLEER. There are 15 residues in the CDR3. Trimming cost V 0 bases and J 0 bases, with 8 bases left between them. The CDR3 here is CASSQDQRMNTEAFF. The CDR3, as DNA: TGCGCCAGCAGCCAAGATCAACGGATGAACACTGAAGCTTTCTTT.

The V and J genes are TRBV4-1 and TRBJ1-1; tentatively, D is TRBD1 (6 bases). The CDR3 runs 14 residues. Trimming took off 0 bases at V and 5 bases at J, with 10 bases between the two ends. Germline CDR1 and CDR2: MGHRA and YSYEKL. The CDR3 region has the DNA TGCGCCAGCAGCCAAGATTTCAGGGGAACTGAAGCTTTCTTT. Protein: CASSQDFRGTEAFF.